This entry concerns a single T cell receptor (beta chain). Its antigen is currently not known. The sample holds no much larger clone one base away, and base qualities are not on file. Libraries were prepared through 5' RACE. This sample was sequenced with an Illumina HiSeq 2500. A second PCR of roughly 6 to 11 cycles was performed with a sample-barcoded 5' primer and a J-beta primer mix. A template-switch 5' adaptor carrying 12 random nucleotides introduced a unique molecular identifier onto each TCR beta cDNA molecule. At least 2.5 million CDR3-containing paired-end reads were obtained from each sample. First-strand cDNA synthesis was performed from all RNA using the Mint cDNA synthesis kit, with priming by a TRBC-specific oligonucleotide. Following uracil-DNA glycosylase treatment, all cDNA underwent a first 18-cycle PCR with the universal primers M1SS and BC2_uni_R. From the authors' description of their analysis: For normalization, 1 million high-quality reads, each with a distinct molecular identifier, were randomly selected from each sample. Reads sharing molecular identifiers were discarded rather than binned into consensus sequences. CDR3 identification, clonotype clustering and error correction used MiTCR with a Q25 quality threshold and the strictest error-elimination algorithm. A nonparametric unseen species model with Euler transformation was used to estimate a lower bound on total TCR beta diversity. TCRdb reran the public reads through fastp at Q25 and MiXCR, keeping productive beta chains. Duplicate CDR3 protein sequences are folded into a single record with the most common DNA and genes. TCRdb's processing, not the authors' own work, is the source of the V and J calls. A total of some 1.5 million distinct CDR3 sequences appear in this sample, 42% of them only once. Around 4% of the sample rests with the top ten.

Sequences SGHVS (CDR1) and FQNEAQ (CDR2) are obtained from the germline V gene. From cysteine to phenylalanine, the CDR3 is 16 amino acids long. Of the read, only the CDR3 DNA is kept; its 48 bases are in frame from base 1. Trimming leaves V shorter by 5 bases and J shorter by 0 bases, with the junction holding 8 bases beyond the gene matches. These data are taken from a study of blood T cells in healthy people across ages (dated by TCRdb to 2013 to 2016). The study in broad terms: Template switching captured roughly one uniquely barcoded TCR beta cDNA molecule per two T cells in model experiments. Two additional independent replicas of 1 million unique cDNA reads from the same blood draw were analyzed for two donors (one aged 18 to 30 and one aged 80 or older). The study measured age-related changes in TCR beta repertoire diversity using deep sequencing normalized with unique cDNA molecular identifiers. Donors of different ages were randomly distributed across sequencing lanes to avoid experimental bias. Donors were grouped into four age groups: young (average about 15 years), middle-aged (39), aged (around 66) and long-lived (around 82). General conclusions and limits of the study: The long-lived group showed more naive CD4+ T cells, fewer expanded clones and increased TCR diversity than the aged group, suggesting age selection. As age increased, observed TCR beta diversity per million T cells dropped in a roughly linear way, and a significant reduction was already evident by age 40. Donor CMV infection status was unknown, potentially confounding age-related changes in expanded clonotypes. Conclusive comparison of naive and antigen-experienced compartments was prevented by the profiling of bulk unsorted PBMCs. Estimates of total diversity based on one million sequenced T cells were considered lower bounds and underestimates. There was a strong correlation between observed TCR beta diversity and the percentage of naive T cells measured by flow cytometry.

The roughly 42 donors, aged 6 to 90 years, were systemically healthy Caucasian individuals from Russia. Each donor gave 9.5 to 10 milliliters of peripheral blood, drawn into EDTA-treated Vacutainer tubes. Ficoll-Paque density-gradient centrifugation was used to isolate PBMCs, with at least 7 million obtained per sample. Total RNA was extracted from PBMCs with Trizol reagent, with at least 5 micrograms obtained per sample. For every donor, an aliquot of PBMCs went through flow cytometry to measure the percentages of naive CD45RAhigh/CD27high T cells. The V gene is TRBV7-8 and the J gene is TRBJ1-1; the junction holds 8 bases that match TRBD1. This TCR derives from a woman younger than 30 in good health. Sequences were obtained from blood. CDR3 sequence: CASSHWQGALNTEAFF. The DNA is as follows: TGTGCCAGCAGCCATTGGCAGGGGGCTCTGAACACTGAAGCTTTCTTT.